Each of the 21 T cell receptor beta chains below was sequenced from the same sample in a study of cytomegalovirus exposure and HLA in healthy donors. The primer mix had 60 Vbeta and 13 Jbeta primers. The table came from immunoSEQ multiplex PCR; TCRdb's copy has only in-frame clones and leaves some out. The table lists roughly 170,000 clones, over 60% of them singletons, with about 1.6% in the top ten. Sequenced material: PBMCs. These receptors all come from a girl aged 5-17 years in good health and CMV-seronegative.

The chain couples TRBV19 to TRBJ2-2; D call uncertain. Germline CDR1 and CDR2: LNHDA and SQIVND (reference sequence). Trimming cost V 9 bases and J 1 base, with 6 bases left between them. The CDR3 contains 12 residues. CDR3 amino acids: CASAWNTGELFF. CDR3 in DNA: TGTGCCAGCGCGTGGAACACCGGGGAGCTGTTTTTT.

The chain combines TRBV30 with TRBJ2-4, with D unclear. CDR3 size: 13 residues. Germline CDR1 GTSNPN, CDR2 SVGIG (reference sequence). Trimming took off 4 bases at V and 2 bases at J, with 9 bases between the two ends. CDR3 amino acids: CAWNPEPKNIQYF. CDR3 nucleotides: TGTGCCTGGAATCCGGAGCCCAAAAACATTCAGTACTTC.

The chain has TRBV6-5 and TRBJ2-7, with 11 bases aligning to TRBD1. The J segment lost 1 base and the V segment lost 2 bases, leaving 4 bases of the junction unmatched. Germline loops: CDR1 MNHEY, CDR2 SVGAGI. The CDR3 contains 16 residues. The CDR3 DNA reads TGTGCCAGCAGTTACGGCGGACAGGGGGCTTCCTACGAGCAGTACTTC. Translated: CASSYGGQGASYEQYF.

The chain combines TRBV27 with TRBJ2-6; weak D call: TRBD2 (6 bases). The CDR3 consists of 15 residues. Germline values: CDR1 MNHEY, CDR2 SMNVEV (reference sequence). V dropped 6 bases and J dropped 4 bases, with 13 bases sitting between them. The CDR3 loop is CASSSGSTGANVLTF. DNA for the CDR3: TGTGCCAGCAGCTCCGGGAGTACAGGGGCCAACGTCCTGACTTTC.

The chain combines TRBV28 with TRBJ1-1, with 7 bases that match TRBD1. The CDR3 totals 17 residues. Germline V lookup: CDR1 MDHEN, CDR2 SYDVKM. J gave up 4 bases and V 5 bases, and 16 bases lay outside the gene matches. The CDR3 DNA follows: TGTGCCAGCAGTCAAAAGCCGTACAGGGGTTGGGGCACTGAAGCTTTCTTT. Encoded protein: CASSQKPYRGWGTEAFF.

In this sample, this clone turned up a few times. The chain links TRBV27 to TRBJ1-5; 8 nucleotides agree with TRBD1. Germline V gene lookup returns CDR1 MNHEY and CDR2 SMNVEV (reference sequence). The length of the CDR3 is 16 residues. V gave up 5 bases and J gave up 3 bases; unmatched junction bases: 9. This chain's CDR3 is CASSQRTGLYNQPQHF. CDR3 DNA: TGTGCCAGCAGTCAGCGGACAGGGTTGTACAATCAGCCCCAGCATTTT.

The chain couples TRBV2 to TRBJ2-7; 7 nucleotides line up with TRBD2. The V gene end was trimmed by 4 bases and the J gene end by 0 bases; junction bases not matched to a gene: 12. CDR3 size: 17 residues. Germline loops: CDR1 SNHLY, CDR2 FYNNEI. CDR3 loop: CASSVLGGARSSYEQYF. DNA for the CDR3: TGTGCCAGCAGTGTCCTGGGAGGGGCGAGGAGCTCCTACGAGCAGTACTTC.

The rearrangement links TRBV19 to TRBJ2-1; D perhaps matches TRBD2 (7 bases). V was trimmed by 7 bases and J by 5 bases, leaving 12 bases between them. CDR1 is LNHDA, CDR2 SQIVND, per germline (reference sequence). The CDR3 spans 13 residues. CDR3 nucleotides: TGTGCCAGTACGCTCGGGGGGCACAATGAGCAGTTCTTC. Protein product: CASTLGGHNEQFF.

This clone was observed a handful of times. The chain has TRBV5-5 and TRBJ2-7; 8 positions agree with TRBD2. V trimming: 0 bases; J trimming: 2 bases; junction bases outside the gene matches: 13. CDR3 size: 18 residues. Germline V gives CDR1 SGHKS, CDR2 YYEKEE (reference sequence). DNA for the CDR3: TGTGCCAGCAGCTTGGCGGGGGTAGTAGCGGGGCAACCCTACGAGCAGTACTTC. Amino acids: CASSLAGVVAGQPYEQYF.

The rearrangement uses TRBV7-3 and TRBJ1-1; D gene unclear. CDR1 is SGHTA, CDR2 FQGTGA, per germline. This CDR3 is 14 amino acids long. V was cut by 2 bases and J by 5 bases, with 12 bases left in between. The DNA for the CDR3 is TGTGCCAGCAGCTTACCCGGGGATAAGACTGAAGCTTTCTTT. This sequence encodes CASSLPGDKTEAFF.

The table lists this clone with a few counts. The gene calls are TRBV29-1 and TRBJ1-3; TRBD1 matches at 7 bases. V was pared by 0 bases and J by 0 bases, with 11 bases of the junction left unmatched. The CDR3 contains 18 residues. CDR1 is SQVTM and CDR2 is ANQGSEA in the germline V gene. The CDR3 nucleotides read TGCAGCGTTGAAGAGTTGCGGACAGGCTACCACTCTGGAAACACCATATATTTT. This gives the protein CSVEELRTGYHSGNTIYF.

The chain employs TRBV27 and TRBJ2-3, with a weak D call TRBD2 (5 bases). Deletions cut 6 bases from V and 0 bases from J, with 7 bases between. The CDR3 has 13 residues. The germline V gene encodes CDR1 MNHEY and CDR2 SMNVEV (reference sequence). CDR3 residues: CASRTTSTDTQYF. CDR3 DNA sequence: TGTGCCAGCAGGACTACTAGCACAGATACGCAGTATTTT.

CDR3 coding DNA: TGCGCCAGCAGCCAGGGCCAAGTTAAGAACACTGAAGCTTTCTTT. It translates to CASSQGQVKNTEAFF. This chain joins TRBV5-1 and TRBJ1-1, with D perhaps matching TRBD1 (5 bases). CDR3 length: 15 amino acids. CDR1 and CDR2 (germline): SGHRS, YFSETQ. V shed 4 bases and J shed 1 base, with 14 bases lying between them. The full variable domain, in which reference TRBV5-1 and TRBJ1-1 provide the parts outside the CDR3, is KAGVTQTPRYLIKTRGQQVTLSCSPISGHRSVSWYQQTPGQGLQFLFEYFSETQRNKGNFPGRFSGRQFSNSRSEMNVSTLELGDSALYLCASSQGQVKNTEAFFGQGTRLTVV.

The chain links TRBV5-1 to TRBJ2-1; TRBD1 is a possible D gene (6 bases). This CDR3 region has 15 residues. Trimming stripped 2 bases from V and 9 bases from J, with 18 bases between. Germline assignment: CDR1 SGHRS and CDR2 YFSETQ. The CDR3 sequence: CASSFRDNTDPEQFF. The CDR3 nucleotides read TGCGCCAGCAGCTTCAGGGACAACACAGACCCTGAGCAGTTCTTC.

This chain uses TRBV5-5 with TRBJ1-2; a weak D match, TRBD1 (5 bases). V was trimmed by 2 bases and J by 4 bases, leaving 15 bases between them. CDR1 and CDR2 from the germline V gene are SGHKS and YYEKEE (reference sequence). The CDR3 loop spans 15 amino acids. The CDR3, as DNA: TGTGCCAGCAGCTTCTCGGTAGGGGCCCGCTATGGCTACACCTTC. This gives the protein CASSFSVGARYGYTF.

This chain joins TRBV5-1 and TRBJ2-7; D possibly corresponds to TRBD1 (6 bases). The V end lost 4 bases, the J end lost 4 bases, and 12 bases lay between the germline ends. The CDR3 is 13 residues long. The germline CDR1 and CDR2 sequences are SGHRS and YFSETQ. CDR3 in amino acids: CASSPGTPYEQYF. The CDR3, as DNA: TGCGCCAGCAGCCCCGGGACACCTTACGAGCAGTACTTC.

This chain uses TRBV4-1 with TRBJ2-3; D uncertain. The CDR3 totals 14 residues. Trimming took 0 bases from V and 5 from J, leaving 9 bases between them. Germline assignment: CDR1 MGHRA and CDR2 YSYEKL. CDR3 nucleotide sequence: TGCGCCAGCAGCCAAGAATCAGTTCTAGATACGCAGTATTTT. Amino acid sequence: CASSQESVLDTQYF.

This clone occurred once. The chain employs TRBV11-2 and TRBJ1-6; no firm D call. Trimming took off 5 bases at V and 0 bases at J, with 8 bases between the two ends. Germline V gives CDR1 SGHAT, CDR2 FQNNGV. The CDR3 has 15 residues. The DNA of the CDR3 is TGTGCCAGCAGCCCGCCGAGCTCCTATAATTCACCCCTCCACTTT. Translation: CASSPPSSYNSPLHF.

The rearrangement links TRBV5-5 to TRBJ2-7, with 8 bases lining up with TRBD1. The CDR3 extends over 16 amino acids. V trimming: 1 base; J trimming: 4 bases; junction bases outside the gene matches: 10. In germline, CDR1 is SGHKS, CDR2 YYEKEE (reference sequence). CDR3 residues: CASSLSRGRNLYEQYF. Here the CDR3 DNA reads TGTGCCAGCAGCTTGTCCAGGGGGCGTAATCTGTACGAGCAGTACTTC.

This clone was seen only a few times. CDR3 sequence: CASSEQTGRLNTEAFF. Here the CDR3 DNA reads TGTGCCAGCAGCGAACAGACAGGGCGCTTAAACACTGAAGCTTTCTTT. The rearrangement joins TRBV7-8 to TRBJ1-1; 7 bases are shared with TRBD1. CDR3 length: 16 residues. The germline CDR1 and CDR2 sequences are SGHVS and FQNEAQ. The junction had 11 bases not matched to a gene; V was cut back by 5 bases and J by 2 bases.

V is TRBV2 and J is TRBJ2-5; 8 bases are a match to TRBD2. This CDR3 contains 16 residues. V lost 3 bases, J lost 2 bases, and 8 bases stayed unmatched. The germline V gene encodes CDR1 SNHLY and CDR2 FYNNEI. CDR3 in amino acids: CASSDLGTSGQETQYF. CDR3 bases: TGTGCCAGCAGTGACTTAGGAACTAGCGGACAAGAGACCCAGTACTTC.